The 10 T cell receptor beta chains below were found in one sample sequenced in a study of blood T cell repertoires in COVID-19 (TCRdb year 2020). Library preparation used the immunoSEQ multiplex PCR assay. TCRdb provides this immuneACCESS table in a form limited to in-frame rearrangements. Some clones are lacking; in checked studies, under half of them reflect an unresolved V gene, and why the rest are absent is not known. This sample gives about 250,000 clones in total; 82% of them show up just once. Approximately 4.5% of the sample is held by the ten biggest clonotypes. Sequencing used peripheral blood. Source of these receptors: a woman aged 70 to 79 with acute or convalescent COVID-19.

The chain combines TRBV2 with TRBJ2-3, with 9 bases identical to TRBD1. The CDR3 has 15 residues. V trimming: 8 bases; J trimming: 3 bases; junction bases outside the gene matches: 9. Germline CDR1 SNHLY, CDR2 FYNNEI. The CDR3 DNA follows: TGTGCCAGCGCGAGGGACAGGGACAGGACAGATACGCAGTATTTT. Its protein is CASARDRDRTDTQYF. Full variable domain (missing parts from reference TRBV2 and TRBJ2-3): EPEVTQTPSHQVTQMGQEVILRCVPISNHLYFYWYRQILGQKVEFLVSFYNNEISEKSEIFDDQFSVERPDGSNFTLKIRSTKLEDSAMYFCASARDRDRTDTQYFGPGTRLTVL.

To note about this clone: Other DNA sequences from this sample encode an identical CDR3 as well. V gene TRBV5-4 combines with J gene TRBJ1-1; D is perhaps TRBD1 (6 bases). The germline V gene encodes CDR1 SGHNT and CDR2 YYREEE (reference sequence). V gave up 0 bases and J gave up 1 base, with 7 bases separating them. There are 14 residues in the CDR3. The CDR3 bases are TGTGCCAGCAGCTTGGGGGGGCGGAACACTGAAGCTTTCTTT. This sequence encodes CASSLGGRNTEAFF.

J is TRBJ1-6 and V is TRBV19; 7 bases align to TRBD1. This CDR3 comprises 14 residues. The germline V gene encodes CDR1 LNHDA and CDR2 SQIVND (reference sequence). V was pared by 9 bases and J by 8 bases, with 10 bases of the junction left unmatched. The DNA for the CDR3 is TGTGCCAGCAATCGACAGGGAATGGATTCACCCCTCCACTTT. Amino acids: CASNRQGMDSPLHF.

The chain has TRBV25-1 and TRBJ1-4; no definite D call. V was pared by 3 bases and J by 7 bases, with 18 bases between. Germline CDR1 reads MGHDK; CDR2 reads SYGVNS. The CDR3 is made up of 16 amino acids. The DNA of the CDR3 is TGTGCCAGCAGTGATGGGTTTGCTGGGAGGGCTGAAAAACTGTTTTTT. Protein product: CASSDGFAGRAEKLFF.

DNA for the CDR3: TGTGCCAGTAGTAAGGACAGGGGTGGCGGTCGGAACACTGAAGCTTTCTTT. Translation: CASSKDRGGGRNTEAFF. The chain links TRBV19 to TRBJ1-1; the match to TRBD1 covers 9 bases. The germline V gene encodes CDR1 LNHDA and CDR2 SQIVND (reference sequence). The ends lost 4 bases at V and 1 base at J; junction bases unmatched: 10. The CDR3 extends over 17 amino acids. Full variable domain (outside the CDR3, taken from reference TRBV19 and TRBJ1-1): DGGITQSPKYLFRKEGQNVTLSCEQNLNHDAMYWYRQDPGQGLRLIYYSQIVNDFQKGDIAEGYSVSREKKESFPLTVTSAQKNPTAFYLCASSKDRGGGRNTEAFFGQGTRLTVV.

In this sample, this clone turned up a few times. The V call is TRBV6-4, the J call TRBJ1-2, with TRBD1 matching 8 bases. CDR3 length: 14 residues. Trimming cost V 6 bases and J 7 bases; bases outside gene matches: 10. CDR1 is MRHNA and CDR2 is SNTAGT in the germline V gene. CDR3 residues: CASREMDRDLGYTF. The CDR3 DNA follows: TGTGCCAGCAGGGAGATGGACAGGGACCTTGGCTACACCTTC.

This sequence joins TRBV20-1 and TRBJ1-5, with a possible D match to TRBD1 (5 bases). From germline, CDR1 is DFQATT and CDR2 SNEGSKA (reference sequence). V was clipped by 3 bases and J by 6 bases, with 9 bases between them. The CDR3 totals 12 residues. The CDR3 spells CSASWGVQPQHF. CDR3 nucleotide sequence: TGCAGTGCTAGTTGGGGGGTTCAGCCCCAGCATTTT.

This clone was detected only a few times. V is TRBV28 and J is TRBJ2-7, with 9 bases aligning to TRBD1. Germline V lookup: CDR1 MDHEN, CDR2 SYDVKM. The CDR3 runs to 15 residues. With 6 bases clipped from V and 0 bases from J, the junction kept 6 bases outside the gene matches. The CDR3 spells CASRTGGLSSYEQYF. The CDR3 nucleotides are TGTGCCAGCAGAACAGGGGGCCTGAGCTCCTACGAGCAGTACTTC.

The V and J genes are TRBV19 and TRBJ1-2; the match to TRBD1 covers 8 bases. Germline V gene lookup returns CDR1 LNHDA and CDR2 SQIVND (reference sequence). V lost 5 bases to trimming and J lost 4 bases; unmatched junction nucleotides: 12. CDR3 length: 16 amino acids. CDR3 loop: CASSQARDRLSYGYTF. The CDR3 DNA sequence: TGTGCCAGTAGTCAGGCCCGGGACAGGTTGTCCTATGGCTACACCTTC.

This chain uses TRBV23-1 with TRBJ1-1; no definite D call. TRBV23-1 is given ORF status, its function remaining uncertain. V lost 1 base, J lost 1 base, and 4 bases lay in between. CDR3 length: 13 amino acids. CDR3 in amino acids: CASSQLKNTEAFF. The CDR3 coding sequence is TGCGCCAGCAGTCAATTAAAGAACACTGAAGCTTTCTTT.